This TCR beta chain was retrieved from a study of cytomegalovirus exposure and HLA in healthy donors. Per germline, CDR1 ENHRY and CDR2 SYGVKD. This CDR3 is built from 14 residues. The V gene end was trimmed by 4 bases and the J gene end by 7 bases; junction bases not matched to a gene: 4. PCR used 60 Vbeta primers and 13 Jbeta primers. TCRdb keeps only in-frame clones here, not all; method: immunoSEQ multiplex PCR. The data contain some 180,000 clones, around 77% of them singletons. This receptor was taken from a woman younger than 45 in good health and CMV-seronegative. Sequences were obtained from PBMCs. The chain has TRBV10-3 and TRBJ2-1, with TRBD1 matching 10 bases. For the CDR3, the DNA is TGTGCCATCAGTGGACAGGGGGCAGGTAATGAGCAGTTCTTC. This translates into CAISGQGAGNEQFF.